These 11 T cell receptor beta chains came from one sample sequenced in a study of immune evolution from preneoplasia to lung adenocarcinoma. TCRdb's table, derived via immunoSEQ multiplex PCR, lists solely in-frame clones and lacks some. This sample has 25,000 to 30,000 clones, with around 74% found just once. The specimen sequenced was FFPE invasive lung adenocarcinoma tissue. These receptor sequences come from a person aged 60 to 70 with invasive lung adenocarcinoma. Some clones in this sample may be carry-over from other donors' samples.

This clone was counted between two and nine times. V and J are TRBV9 and TRBJ2-2; no reliable D call. The CDR3 contains 15 residues. Trimming pared 0 bases from V and 0 bases from J, leaving 6 bases between. Germline V CDR1 and CDR2: SGDLS, YYNGEE. The CDR3 sequence: CASSVAATNTGELFF. As DNA, the CDR3 is TGTGCCAGCAGCGTAGCAGCGACGAACACCGGGGAGCTGTTTTTT.

The chain is built from TRBV11-2 and TRBJ2-7; 7 nucleotides line up with TRBD2. Looked up from germline, CDR1 is SGHAT and CDR2 is FQNNGV. V shed 4 bases, J shed 3 bases, and the junction held 6 bases outside the gene matches. The CDR3 length is 14 residues. DNA of the CDR3: TGTGCCAGCAGCTCCTCCACGGGGGGCTACGAGCAGTACTTC. It specifies CASSSSTGGYEQYF.

The gene calls are TRBV28 and TRBJ1-1; D is uncertain. The CDR3 sequence is 13 residues long. Germline CDR1 and CDR2: MDHEN and SYDVKM. V shed 6 bases and J shed 5 bases, with 13 bases lying between them. The CDR3 DNA follows: TGTGCCAGCAGGGAGTATCGATGGACTGAAGCTTTCTTT. Its protein product is CASREYRWTEAFF.

The gene calls are TRBV30 and TRBJ2-3; tentative D call: TRBD2 (6 bases). The CDR3 sequence is 13 residues long. V was shortened by 7 bases and J by 3 bases, with 14 bases between the two germline ends. Germline V gene data show CDR1 as GTSNPN and CDR2 as SVGIG (reference sequence). In DNA form, the CDR3 reads TGTGCCTCCTCTCTGGGGAGGACAGATACGCAGTATTTT. Translating it yields CASSLGRTDTQYF.

V and J are TRBV5-8 and TRBJ2-2; TRBD1 or TRBD2 may be the D gene (5 bases each). V lost 6 bases, J lost 5 bases, and 20 bases lay in between. Looked up from germline, CDR1 is SGHTS and CDR2 is YDEGEE. There are 16 residues in the CDR3. The chain's CDR3 is CASTDRFMGETGELFF. The CDR3 coding sequence is TGTGCCAGCACAGACCGCTTCATGGGGGAAACCGGGGAGCTGTTTTTT.

This chain links TRBV25-1 with TRBJ1-2, with 12 positions matching TRBD1. Trimming cost V 2 bases and J 5 bases; bases outside gene matches: 9. Germline V gene data show CDR1 as MGHDK and CDR2 as SYGVNS. The CDR3 runs to 17 residues. The CDR3 region has the DNA TGTGCCAGCAGTGAAGTAGGGGACAGGGGGCTACGGTATGGCTACACCTTC. Translation: CASSEVGDRGLRYGYTF.

By share of the sample, this clone is medium-sized. The chain combines TRBV7-3 with TRBJ2-1; 7 nucleotides match TRBD1. Germline-derived CDR1 and CDR2 are SGHTA and FQGTGA. The length of the CDR3 is 15 residues. The trim removed 5 bases at V and 3 bases at J, leaving 7 bases unmatched. The CDR3 DNA follows: TGTGCCAGCAGCGCTCGACAGGGCGTCTACAATGAGCAGTTCTTC. It encodes CASSARQGVYNEQFF. The full variable domain, its missing parts supplied by reference TRBV7-3 and TRBJ2-1, is GAGVSQTPSNKVTEKGKYVELRCDPISGHTALYWYRQSLGQGPEFLIYFQGTGAADDSGLPNDRFFAVRPEGSVSTLKIQRTERGDSAVYLCASSARQGVYNEQFFGPGTRLTVL.

The rearrangement joins TRBV5-8 to TRBJ2-3; 9 bases line up with TRBD2. The CDR3 is 19 amino acids. Germline V gene lookup returns CDR1 SGHTS and CDR2 YDEGEE. V was clipped by 7 bases and J by 0 bases; unmatched bases: 18. The DNA of the CDR3 is TGTGCCAGCTCCCCCGGGAGGCTAGCGGGGACCTCTAGCACAGATACGCAGTATTTT. Its translation: CASSPGRLAGTSSTDTQYF.

The chain links TRBV30 to TRBJ2-5; no reliable D call. The CDR3 runs to 15 residues. Germline V gene sequence: CDR1 GTSNPN, CDR2 SVGIG (reference sequence). V lost 0 bases, J lost 1 base, and 12 bases lay in between. CDR3 amino acids: CAWSVRSALQETQYF. CDR3 nucleotide sequence: TGTGCCTGGAGTGTACGAAGTGCGCTCCAAGAGACCCAGTACTTC.

V gene TRBV5-6 combines with J gene TRBJ2-5; unclear D gene. The CDR3 extends over 11 amino acids. The germline V gene encodes CDR1 SGHDT and CDR2 YYEEEE. Trimming left V 1 base short and J 3 bases short, with 1 base between. The CDR3 region is CASSLKETQYF. The CDR3 region has the DNA TGTGCCAGCAGCTTGAAAGAGACCCAGTACTTC.

This clone was detected only once. V is TRBV11-2 and J is TRBJ2-2, with a weak D call TRBD1 (5 bases). Looked up from germline, CDR1 is SGHAT and CDR2 is FQNNGV. Trimming pared 6 bases from V and 5 bases from J, leaving 19 bases between. The CDR3 totals 16 residues. CDR3 in amino acids: CASSRVQGIRTGELFF. The CDR3, as DNA: TGTGCCAGCAGTCGGGTCCAGGGCATCCGGACCGGGGAGCTGTTTTTT.